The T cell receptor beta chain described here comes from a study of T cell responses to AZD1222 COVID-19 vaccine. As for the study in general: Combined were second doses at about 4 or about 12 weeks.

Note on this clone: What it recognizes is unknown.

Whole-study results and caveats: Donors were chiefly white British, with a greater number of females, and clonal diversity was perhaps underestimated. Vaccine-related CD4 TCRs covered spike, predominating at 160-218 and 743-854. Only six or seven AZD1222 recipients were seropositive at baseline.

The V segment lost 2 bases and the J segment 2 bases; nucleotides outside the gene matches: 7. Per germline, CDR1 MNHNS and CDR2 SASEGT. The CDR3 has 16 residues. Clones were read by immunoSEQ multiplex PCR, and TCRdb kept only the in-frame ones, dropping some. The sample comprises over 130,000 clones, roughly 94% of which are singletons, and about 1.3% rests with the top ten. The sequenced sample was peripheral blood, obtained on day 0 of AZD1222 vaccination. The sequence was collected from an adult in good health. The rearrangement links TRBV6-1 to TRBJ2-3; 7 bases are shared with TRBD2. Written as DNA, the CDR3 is TGTGCCAGCAGTGAACTGGGACTATTCCTCACAGATACGCAGTATTTT. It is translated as CASSELGLFLTDTQYF.